The next 13 T cell receptor beta chains were all read from a single sample in a study of blood T cell repertoires in COVID-19. TCRdb's copy holds only in-frame clones and misses some; the assay was immunoSEQ multiplex PCR. The repertoire holds 200,000 to 250,000 clones, with approximately 86% as singletons. The sample was peripheral blood. These receptors all come from a woman aged 45-65 years with COVID-19, enrolled during active disease.

V is TRBV27 and J is TRBJ2-7; D is possibly TRBD1 (5 bases). Trimming took off 5 bases at V and 3 bases at J, with 14 bases between the two ends. Germline values: CDR1 MNHEY, CDR2 SMNVEV (reference sequence). This CDR3 is built from 14 residues. CDR3 nucleotide sequence: TGTGCCAGCAGTACCCCTTCCGACAGCTACGAGCAGTACGTC. Translation gives CASSTPSDSYEQYV.

J is TRBJ1-5 and V is TRBV4-1, with a tentative D call TRBD1 (5 bases). This CDR3 comprises 15 residues. V was trimmed by 0 bases and J by 6 bases, leaving 12 bases between them. Germline V gives CDR1 MGHRA, CDR2 YSYEKL. CDR3 nucleotides: TGCGCCAGCAGCCAAGATGGGGGAGGAAGTCAGCCCCAGCATTTT. Encoded protein: CASSQDGGGSQPQHF.

The chain is built from TRBV3-1 (or the pseudogene TRBV3-2) and TRBJ1-3, with TRBD1 matching over 10 bases. CDR3 length: 15 residues. With 8 bases clipped from V and 1 base from J, the junction kept 5 bases outside the gene matches. From germline, CDR1 is LGHDT and CDR2 YNNKEL (reference sequence). CDR3 sequence reads: CASGTGAMSGNTIYF. In DNA form, the CDR3 reads TGTGCCAGCGGGACAGGGGCAATGTCTGGAAACACCATATATTTT.

V and J are TRBV19 and TRBJ2-2, with D hard to call. The CDR3 length is 12 residues. Germline assignment: CDR1 LNHDA and CDR2 SQIVND (reference sequence). The ends were cut back, 8 bases at V and 8 bases at J, with 12 bases in the middle. CDR3 residues: CASFSGPGELFF. The CDR3, as DNA: TGTGCCAGTTTCAGTGGTCCTGGGGAGCTGTTTTTT.

This clone was seen only once. J is TRBJ1-5 and V is TRBV3-1 (or the pseudogene TRBV3-2); 9 nucleotides match TRBD1. The ends lost 4 bases at V and 6 bases at J; junction bases unmatched: 4. This CDR3 is 14 amino acids long. Germline loops: CDR1 LGHDT, CDR2 YNNKEL (reference sequence). The CDR3 DNA follows: TGTGCCAGCAGCCTCGGGACAGGGTCTCAGCCCCAGCATTTT. Residues: CASSLGTGSQPQHF.

The genes are TRBV14 and TRBJ2-3, with 8 bases that match TRBD1. This CDR3 is 12 amino acids long. Germline V gene lookup returns CDR1 SGHDN and CDR2 FVKESK. V trimming: 8 bases; J trimming: 7 bases; junction bases outside the gene matches: 5. The CDR3 spells CASGQGFNTQYF. In nucleotides, the CDR3 is TGTGCCAGCGGACAGGGATTCAATACGCAGTATTTT.

This chain uses TRBV6-6 with TRBJ2-2; D gene ambiguous. The CDR3 loop spans 16 amino acids. The germline V gene encodes CDR1 MNHNY and CDR2 SVGAGI (reference sequence). The V end lost 5 bases, the J end lost 2 bases, and 15 bases lay between the germline ends. The CDR3 sequence: CASSRNSASNTGELFF. CDR3 coding DNA: TGTGCCAGCAGTCGAAACTCTGCATCTAACACCGGGGAGCTGTTTTTT.

The CDR3 loop is CASSVTGGSTNTEAFF. For the CDR3, the DNA is TGTGCCAGCAGCGTGACAGGGGGCTCTACGAACACTGAAGCTTTCTTT. The rearrangement joins TRBV9 to TRBJ1-1; TRBD1 aligns across 10 bases. Trimming cost V 2 bases and J 1 base; bases outside gene matches: 5. This CDR3 has 16 amino acids. CDR1 and CDR2 from the germline V gene are SGDLS and YYNGEE.

The V gene is TRBV7-2, the J gene TRBJ2-7; 10 bases are a match to TRBD2. The J segment lost 3 bases and the V segment lost 5 bases, leaving 10 bases of the junction unmatched. Germline values: CDR1 SGHTA, CDR2 FQGNSA. This CDR3 has 16 amino acids. CDR3 in amino acids: CASSRGLAGELYEQYF. The CDR3, as DNA: TGTGCCAGCAGCAGGGGGCTAGCGGGGGAGCTCTACGAGCAGTACTTC.

The rearrangement uses TRBV2 and TRBJ1-4; D gene ambiguous. The V gene lost 4 bases and the J gene lost 0 bases, with 6 bases spanning the gap. CDR1 and CDR2 (germline): SNHLY, FYNNEI. This CDR3 is 14 amino acids long. CDR3 sequence reads: CASSVVPTNEKLFF. The CDR3 coding sequence is TGTGCCAGCAGTGTAGTACCAACTAATGAAAAACTGTTTTTT.

The gene calls are TRBV11-3 and TRBJ2-6; 7 nucleotides line up with TRBD1. The CDR3 contains 17 residues. The V gene end was trimmed by 6 bases and the J gene end by 0 bases; junction bases not matched to a gene: 8. The germline V gene encodes CDR1 SGHNT and CDR2 YENEEA. In DNA form, the CDR3 reads TGTGCCAGCAGTCCGGGACAGTCCAACTCTGGGGCCAACGTCCTGACTTTC. As protein: CASSPGQSNSGANVLTF.

The chain joins TRBV24-1 to TRBJ1-2, with 8 bases fitting TRBD1. The V and J ends lost 6 bases and 4 bases, in that order; junction bases with no gene match: 3. This CDR3 region has 13 residues. Germline V lookup: CDR1 KGHDR, CDR2 SFDVKD. The CDR3 DNA follows: TGTGCCACCAGTATCACAGGGGGCTATGGCTACACCTTC. It codes for CATSITGGYGYTF.

This chain links TRBV4-1 with TRBJ2-3; a weak D match, TRBD2 (5 bases). The ends were cut back, 1 base at V and 4 bases at J, with 9 bases in the middle. The germline CDR1 and CDR2 sequences are MGHRA and YSYEKL. The CDR3 loop spans 14 amino acids. The CDR3 sequence is CASSQAGFPDTQYF. DNA of the CDR3: TGCGCCAGCAGCCAAGCGGGGTTCCCAGATACGCAGTATTTT.